This T cell receptor beta chain was sequenced for a study of Tregs in tolerant kidney transplant recipients. The study, taken as a whole, reports: This study did not directly address biological reproducibility. The small number of patients limits these findings pending further validation. Tregs expanded with activated donor B cells seemed most donor-specific.

Details on this clone: Its antigen is still unknown.

CDR3 length: 14 amino acids. Trimming cost V 4 bases and J 5 bases; bases outside gene matches: 5. Germline V gene lookup returns CDR1 MNHNY and CDR2 SVGAGI (reference sequence). Sequenced by immunoSEQ multiplex PCR; TCRdb stores in-frame clones only, minus some. The sample shows under 100,000 clones, approximately 90% of them seen only once. Thawed PBMCs were FACS-sorted into unstimulated CD4+CD25+CD127- regulatory T cells, CD4+CD25- non-regulatory cells, CD4 and CD8 cells. The clonotype was recovered from a human donor in good health. The chain carries TRBV6-6 and TRBJ2-5; 9 nucleotides line up with TRBD2. The sample comprised CD8+ T cells from blood. CDR3 region: CASSLAGVGETQYF. The DNA of the CDR3 is TGTGCCAGCAGTTTAGCGGGAGTAGGTGAGACCCAGTACTTC.